This T cell receptor (beta chain) was captured in a study of cytomegalovirus exposure and HLA in healthy donors. Unmatched junction bases numbered 9, after V lost 3 bases and J lost 5 bases. The germline gives CDR1 LGHNA, CDR2 YSLEER. This CDR3 is 15 amino acids long. With 60 Vbeta and 13 Jbeta primers, the PCR was carried out. Measured with immunoSEQ multiplex PCR; TCRdb has only the in-frame clones, and not every one. The sample lists approximately 140,000 clones, 60% to 80% occurring once. The rearrangement links TRBV4-3 to TRBJ1-1, with 7 bases matching TRBD1. This clonotype originated in a man aged 18 to 30 in good health and CMV-seronegative. The source material was PBMCs. This CDR3 is CASSHRTGSGTEAFF. The CDR3 nucleotides are TGCGCCAGCAGCCACCGGACAGGATCGGGTACTGAAGCTTTCTTT.